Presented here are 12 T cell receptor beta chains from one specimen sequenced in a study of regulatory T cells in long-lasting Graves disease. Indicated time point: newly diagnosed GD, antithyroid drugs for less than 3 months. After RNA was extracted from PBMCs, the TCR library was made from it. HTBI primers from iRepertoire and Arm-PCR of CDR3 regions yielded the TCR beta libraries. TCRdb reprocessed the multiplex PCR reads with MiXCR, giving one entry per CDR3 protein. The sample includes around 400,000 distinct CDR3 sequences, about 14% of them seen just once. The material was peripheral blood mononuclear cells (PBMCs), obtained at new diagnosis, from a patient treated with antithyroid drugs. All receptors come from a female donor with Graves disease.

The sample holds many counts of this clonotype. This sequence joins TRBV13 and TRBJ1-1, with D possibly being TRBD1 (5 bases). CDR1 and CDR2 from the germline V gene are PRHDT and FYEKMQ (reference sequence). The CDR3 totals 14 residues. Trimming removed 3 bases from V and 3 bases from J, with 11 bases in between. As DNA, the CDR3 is TGTGCCAGCAGCTTTCAGGGAGGTTACACTGAAGCTTTCTTT. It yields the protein CASSFQGGYTEAFF.

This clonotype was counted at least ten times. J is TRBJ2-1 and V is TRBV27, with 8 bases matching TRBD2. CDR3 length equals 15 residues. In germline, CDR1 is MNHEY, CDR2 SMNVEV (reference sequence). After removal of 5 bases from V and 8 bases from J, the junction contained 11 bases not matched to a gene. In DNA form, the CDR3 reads TGTGCCAGCAGTGGGATCAAGCGGGAGTCCCATGAGCAGTTCTTC. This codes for CASSGIKRESHEQFF.

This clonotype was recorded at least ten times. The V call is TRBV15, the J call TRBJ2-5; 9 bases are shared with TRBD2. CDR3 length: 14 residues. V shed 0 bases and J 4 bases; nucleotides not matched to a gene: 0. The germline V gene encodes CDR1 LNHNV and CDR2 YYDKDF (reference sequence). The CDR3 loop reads CATSREGLAETQYF. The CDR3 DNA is TGTGCCACCAGCAGAGAGGGACTAGCAGAGACCCAGTACTTC.

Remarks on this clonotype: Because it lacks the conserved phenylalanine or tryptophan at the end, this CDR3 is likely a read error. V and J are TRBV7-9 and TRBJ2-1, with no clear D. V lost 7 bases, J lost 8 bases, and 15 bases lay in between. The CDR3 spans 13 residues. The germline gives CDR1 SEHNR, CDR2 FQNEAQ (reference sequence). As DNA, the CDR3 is TGTGCCAGCAACGGCAGGACCGCCGATGAGCAGTTCCTC. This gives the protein CASNGRTADEQFL.

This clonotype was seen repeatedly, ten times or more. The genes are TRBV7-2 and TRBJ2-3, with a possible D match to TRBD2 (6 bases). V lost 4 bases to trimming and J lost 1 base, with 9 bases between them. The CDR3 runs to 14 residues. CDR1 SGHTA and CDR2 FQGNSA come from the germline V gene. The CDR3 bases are TGTGCCAGCAGCTCCCGGAGGGGCACAGATACGCAGTATTTT. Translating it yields CASSSRRGTDTQYF.

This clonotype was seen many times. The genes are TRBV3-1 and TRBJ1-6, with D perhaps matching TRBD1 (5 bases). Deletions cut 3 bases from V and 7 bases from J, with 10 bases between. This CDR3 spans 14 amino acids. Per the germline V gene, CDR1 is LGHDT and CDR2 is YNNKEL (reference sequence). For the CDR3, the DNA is TGTGCCAGCAGCCAGGGACTGGGAAATTCACCCCTCCACTTT. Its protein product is CASSQGLGNSPLHF. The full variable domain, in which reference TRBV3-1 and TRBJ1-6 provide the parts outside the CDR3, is DTAVSQTPKYLVTQMGNDKSIKCEQNLGHDTMYWYKQDSKKFLKIMFSYNNKELIINETVPNRFSPKSPDKAHLNLHINSLELGDSAVYFCASSQGLGNSPLHFGNGTRLTVT.

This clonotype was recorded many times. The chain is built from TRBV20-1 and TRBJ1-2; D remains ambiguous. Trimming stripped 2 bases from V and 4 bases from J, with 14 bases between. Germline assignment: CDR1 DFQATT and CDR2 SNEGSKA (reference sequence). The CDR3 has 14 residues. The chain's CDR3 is CSARRRDEFYGYTF. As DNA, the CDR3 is TGCAGTGCTAGAAGGAGGGATGAATTCTATGGCTACACCTTC.

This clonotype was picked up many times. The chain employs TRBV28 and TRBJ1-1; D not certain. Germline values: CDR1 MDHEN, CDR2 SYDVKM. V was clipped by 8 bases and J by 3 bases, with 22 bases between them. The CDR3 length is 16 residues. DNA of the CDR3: TGTGCCAGCCCCCCGGCCGGGGTGGACCGGGACACTGAAGCTTTCTTT. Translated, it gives CASPPAGVDRDTEAFF. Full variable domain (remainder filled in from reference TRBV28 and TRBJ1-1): DVKVTQSSRYLVKRTGEKVFLECVQDMDHENMFWYRQDPGLGLRLIYFSYDVKMKEKGDIPEGYSVSREKKERFSLILESASTNQTSMYLCASPPAGVDRDTEAFFGQGTRLTVV.

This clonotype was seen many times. The CDR3 protein is CASGFRPDTPYNEQFF. CDR3 in DNA: TGTGCCAGCGGGTTCCGCCCTGATACTCCGTACAATGAGCAGTTCTTC. The V gene is TRBV28, the J gene TRBJ2-1, with D uncertain. This CDR3 comprises 16 residues. Germline V gene data show CDR1 as MDHEN and CDR2 as SYDVKM. V lost 8 bases and J lost 4, with 21 bases in between.

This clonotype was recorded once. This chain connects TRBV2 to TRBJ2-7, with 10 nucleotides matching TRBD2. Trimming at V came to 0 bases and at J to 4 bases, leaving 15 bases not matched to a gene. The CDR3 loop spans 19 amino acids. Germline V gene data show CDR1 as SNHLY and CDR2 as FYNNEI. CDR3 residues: CASSEATKPPLAGEYEQYF. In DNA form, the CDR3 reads TGTGCCAGCAGTGAAGCAACTAAACCACCTCTAGCGGGAGAGTACGAGCAGTACTTC.

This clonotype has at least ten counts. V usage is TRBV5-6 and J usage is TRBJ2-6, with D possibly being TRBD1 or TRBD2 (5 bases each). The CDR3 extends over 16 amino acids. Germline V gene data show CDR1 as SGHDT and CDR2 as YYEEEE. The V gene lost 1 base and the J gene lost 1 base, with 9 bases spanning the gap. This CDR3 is CASSLTGRSGANVLTF. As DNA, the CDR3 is TGTGCCAGCAGCTTGACGGGACGATCTGGGGCCAACGTCCTGACTTTC.

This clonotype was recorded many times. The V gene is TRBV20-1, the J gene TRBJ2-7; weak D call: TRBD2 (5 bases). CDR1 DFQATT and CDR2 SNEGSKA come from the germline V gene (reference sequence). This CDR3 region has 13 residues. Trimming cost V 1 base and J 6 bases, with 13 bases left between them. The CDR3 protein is CSARGGSVVEQYF. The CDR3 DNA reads TGCAGTGCTAGAGGTGGGAGCGTGGTCGAGCAGTACTTC.